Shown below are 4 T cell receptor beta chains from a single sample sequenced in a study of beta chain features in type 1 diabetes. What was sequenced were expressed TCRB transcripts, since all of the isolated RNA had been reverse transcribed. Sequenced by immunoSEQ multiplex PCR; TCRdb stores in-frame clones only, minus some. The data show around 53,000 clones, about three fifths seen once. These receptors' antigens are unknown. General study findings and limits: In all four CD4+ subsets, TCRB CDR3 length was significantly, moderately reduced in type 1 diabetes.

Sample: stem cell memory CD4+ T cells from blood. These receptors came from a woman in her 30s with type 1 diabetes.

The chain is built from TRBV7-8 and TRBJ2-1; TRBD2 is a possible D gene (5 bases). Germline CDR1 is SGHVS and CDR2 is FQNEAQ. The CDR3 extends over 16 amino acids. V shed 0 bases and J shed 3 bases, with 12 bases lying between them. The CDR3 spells CASSLAGRALYNEQFF. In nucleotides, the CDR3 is TGTGCCAGCAGCTTAGCAGGGCGGGCCCTCTACAATGAGCAGTTCTTC.

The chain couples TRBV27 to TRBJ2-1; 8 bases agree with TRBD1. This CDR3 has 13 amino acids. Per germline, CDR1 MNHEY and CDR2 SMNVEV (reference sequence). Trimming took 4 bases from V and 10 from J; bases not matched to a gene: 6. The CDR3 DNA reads TGTGCCAGCAGTTCCGGACAGGGCGGGGAGCAGTTCTTC. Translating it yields CASSSGQGGEQFF.

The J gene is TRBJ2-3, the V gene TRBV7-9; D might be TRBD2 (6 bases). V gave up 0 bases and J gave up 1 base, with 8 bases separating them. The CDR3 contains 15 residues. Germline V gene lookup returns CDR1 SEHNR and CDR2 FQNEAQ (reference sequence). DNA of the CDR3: TGTGCCAGCAGCTTAGCCGGGAGAGGCACAGATACGCAGTATTTT. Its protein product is CASSLAGRGTDTQYF.

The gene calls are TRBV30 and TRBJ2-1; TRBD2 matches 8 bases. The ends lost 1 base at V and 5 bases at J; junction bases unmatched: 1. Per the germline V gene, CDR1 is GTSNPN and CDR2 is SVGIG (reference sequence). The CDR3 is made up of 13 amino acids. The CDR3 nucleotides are TGTGCCTGGAGTGCGACTAGCGACAATGAGCAGTTCTTC. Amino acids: CAWSATSDNEQFF.